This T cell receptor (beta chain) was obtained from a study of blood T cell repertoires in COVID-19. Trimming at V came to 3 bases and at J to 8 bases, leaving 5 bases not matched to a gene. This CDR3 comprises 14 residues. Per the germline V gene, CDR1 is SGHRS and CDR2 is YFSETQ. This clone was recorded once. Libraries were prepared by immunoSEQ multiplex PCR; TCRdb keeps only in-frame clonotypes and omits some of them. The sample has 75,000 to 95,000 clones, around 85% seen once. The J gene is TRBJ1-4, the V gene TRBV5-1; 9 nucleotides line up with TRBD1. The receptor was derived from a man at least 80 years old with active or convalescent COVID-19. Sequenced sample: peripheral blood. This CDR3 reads CASSSDRGREKLFF. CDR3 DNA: TGCGCCAGCAGCTCGGACAGGGGCAGGGAAAAACTGTTTTTT.